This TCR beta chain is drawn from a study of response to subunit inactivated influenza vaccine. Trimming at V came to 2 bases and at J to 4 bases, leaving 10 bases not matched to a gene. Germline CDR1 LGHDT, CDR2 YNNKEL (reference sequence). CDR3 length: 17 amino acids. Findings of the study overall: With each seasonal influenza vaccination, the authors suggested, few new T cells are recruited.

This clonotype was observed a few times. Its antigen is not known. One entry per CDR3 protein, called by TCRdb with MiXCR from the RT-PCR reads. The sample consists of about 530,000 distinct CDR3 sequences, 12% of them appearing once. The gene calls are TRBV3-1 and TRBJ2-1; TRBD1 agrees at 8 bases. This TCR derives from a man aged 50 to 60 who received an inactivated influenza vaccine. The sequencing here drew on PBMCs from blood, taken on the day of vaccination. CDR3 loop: CASSQTFGQGGYNEQFF. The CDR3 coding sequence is TGTGCCAGCAGCCAAACGTTCGGACAGGGAGGATACAATGAGCAGTTCTTC.